Detailed here is one TCR beta chain. As yet, its antigen is unknown. This sample is part of a study of shared clonotypes between healthy human individuals. Study conclusions and caveats: Relative to clonotypes present in all four donors, those not shared had lower generation probabilities. Around 4.7% was the fraction of naive CD4 clonotypes found shared across a few donors. Rarefaction analysis demonstrated incomplete sorted-subset sequencing notwithstanding large depth.

The donors, healthy adults who were HIV-negative, had experienced no recent acute infections or vaccinations. Generated by immunoSEQ multiplex PCR, the TCRdb table keeps only in-frame clones and is missing some. The sample carries approximately 2.4 million clones, approximately 96% recorded once. CDR3 length: 13 residues. Germline CDR1 reads MNHEY; CDR2 reads SVGAGI. The ends were cut back, 6 bases at V and 6 bases at J, with 15 bases in the middle. Sequencing input: naive CD4+ T cells sorted from blood. Subset here: CD45RA+ positively selected. This receptor was identified in a young man in good health. V usage is TRBV6-5 and J usage is TRBJ2-7, with D possibly matching TRBD1 (6 bases). The CDR3 reads CASRLVGAPEQYF. CDR3 coding DNA: TGTGCCAGCAGGCTAGTGGGGGCGCCCGAGCAGTACTTC.